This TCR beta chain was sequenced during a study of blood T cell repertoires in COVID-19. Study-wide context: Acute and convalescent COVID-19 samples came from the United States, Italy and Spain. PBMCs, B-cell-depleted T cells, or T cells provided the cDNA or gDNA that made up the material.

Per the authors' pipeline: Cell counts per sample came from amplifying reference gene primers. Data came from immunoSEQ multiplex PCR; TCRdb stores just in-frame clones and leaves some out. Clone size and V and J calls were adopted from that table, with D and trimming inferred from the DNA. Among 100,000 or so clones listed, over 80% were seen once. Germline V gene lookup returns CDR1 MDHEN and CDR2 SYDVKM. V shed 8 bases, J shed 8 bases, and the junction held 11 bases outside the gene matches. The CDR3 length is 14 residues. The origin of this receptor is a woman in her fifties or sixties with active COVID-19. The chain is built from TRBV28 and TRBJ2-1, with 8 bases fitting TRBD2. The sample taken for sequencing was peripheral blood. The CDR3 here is CASLREGRSDEQFF. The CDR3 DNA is TGTGCCAGCCTTCGGGAGGGGCGCTCGGATGAGCAGTTCTTC.